The 13 T cell receptor beta chains below were found in one sample sequenced in a study of CD8+CD57+ T cells in acquired aplastic anemia. Sequencing involved patients with CD8+CD57+ cell expansion previously shown by flow cytometry. Profiling of TCR beta VDJ combinations and CDR3 sequences used genomic DNA as template. One entry per CDR3 protein, called by TCRdb with MiXCR from the reads. The sample holds 200,000 to 300,000 distinct CDR3 sequences, around 82% seen once. The sample was sorted CD4+, CD8+, or CD8+CD57+ T cells (not recorded which) from PBMCs. Receptors were obtained from a human donor with aplastic anemia.

Turning to this clonotype: This may come from a read error, since a much larger clone is one base off. Because the CDR3's place on the DNA is in doubt, the DNA is left out and the CDR3 is given as listed by TCRdb. The chain is built from TRBV9 and TRBJ2-1. Per the germline V gene, CDR1 is SGDLS and CDR2 is YYNGEE. Termini included, the CDR3 measures 16 amino acids. The CDR3 loop reads CASSEASDTQYFEQFF.

With respect to this clonotype: One junction end does not reproduce the germline sequence, and a read error may be involved. V usage is TRBV7-3 and J usage is TRBJ2-5, with D possibly matching TRBD2 (6 bases). The CDR3 runs 14 residues. Germline values: CDR1 SGHTA, CDR2 FQGTGA. The CDR3 coding sequence is TGTGCCAGCGAGGTAGCGGCGGGCCAAGAGGCCCAGTACTTC. This sequence encodes CASEVAAGQEAQYF.

The CDR3 loop reads CASSQGGYEQYV. The CDR3 coding sequence is TGTGCCAGCAGCCAGGGGGGCTACGAGCAGTACGTC. The rearrangement uses TRBV6-5 and TRBJ2-7; D might be TRBD1 (7 bases). The V end lost 6 bases, the J end lost 3 bases, and 9 bases lay between the germline ends. CDR3 length: 12 residues. Per germline, CDR1 MNHEY and CDR2 SVGAGI.

This clonotype was observed a single time. Given the absence of the conserved phenylalanine or tryptophan at the CDR3 end, a read error is likely. It is unclear where the CDR3 begins or ends on the DNA, so no DNA is shown, and the CDR3 is as TCRdb lists it. The chain has TRBV7-2 and TRBJ2-3; the table's TRBD1 call for D was not verified on the DNA. The CDR3 is 13 amino acids in total, end residues counted. Looked up from germline, CDR1 is SGHTA and CDR2 is FQGNSA. CDR3 protein: CASSFAGGADHGY.

As for this clonotype: The junction differs from germline at one of its ends, possibly a read error. V gene TRBV7-6 combines with J gene TRBJ2-6; 7 bases fit TRBD2. The CDR3 is 17 residues long. Germline CDR1 SGHVS, CDR2 FNYEAQ. In DNA, the CDR3 is TGTACCAGCACCCTAGGGAGGGTCCCCCCTGGGGCCAACGTTCTGACTTTC. It codes for CTSTLGRVPPGANVLTF.

This clonotype was recorded once. This chain connects TRBV29-1 to TRBJ2-7, with D perhaps matching TRBD2 (6 bases). The CDR3 is 13 amino acids. The germline V gene encodes CDR1 SQVTM and CDR2 ANQGSEA. V was clipped by 7 bases and J by 4 bases, with 17 bases between them. CDR3 DNA: TGCAGCGCCGAAGGGGACCGGGGGTACGAGCAGTACTTC. This sequence encodes CSAEGDRGYEQYF.

The chain is built from TRBV7-2 and TRBJ2-2, with 9 bases identical to TRBD1. This CDR3 spans 13 amino acids. J gave up 11 bases and V 1 base, and 2 bases lay outside the gene matches. Germline V CDR1 and CDR2: SGHTA, FQGNSA. CDR3 DNA sequence: TGTGCCAGCAGCTTAGGACAGGGGGTTGAGCTGTTTTTT. Translated, it gives CASSLGQGVELFF.

V usage is TRBV11-1 and J usage is TRBJ2-3; tentatively, D is TRBD2 (6 bases). V was cut by 5 bases and J by 5 bases, with 17 bases left in between. Germline CDR1 reads SGHAT; CDR2 reads FQDESV (reference sequence). The CDR3 contains 15 residues. CDR3: CASSAETRGIDTQYF. The CDR3 region has the DNA TGTGCCAGCAGCGCAGAGACTAGAGGAATAGATACGCAGTATTTT.

The J gene is TRBJ2-1, the V gene TRBV7-9; D possibly corresponds to TRBD2 (5 bases). V dropped 3 bases and J dropped 7 bases, with 16 bases sitting between them. Germline V gene lookup returns CDR1 SEHNR and CDR2 FQNEAQ (reference sequence). The CDR3 is 15 amino acids. The CDR3 DNA sequence: TGTGCCAGCAGCTTTCGGCTAACCGGGGAGAATGAGCAGTTCTTC. Amino acids: CASSFRLTGENEQFF.

J is TRBJ2-5 and V is TRBV4-3, with a possible D match to TRBD1 (5 bases). V lost 3 bases and J lost 5, with 10 bases in between. Germline-derived CDR1 and CDR2 are LGHNA and YSLEER. There are 13 residues in the CDR3. The CDR3 sequence: CASSQGLRETQYF. The CDR3 bases are TGCGCCAGCAGCCAGGGGCTAAGGGAGACCCAGTACTTC.

This clonotype was detected only once. This CDR3 reads CASSLTGTALSTDTQYF. Written as DNA, the CDR3 is TGCGCCAGCAGCTTAACCGGGACAGCACTCTCCACAGATACGCAGTATTTT. The chain uses TRBV5-1 and TRBJ2-3, with TRBD1 matching 7 bases. The germline CDR1 and CDR2 sequences are SGHRS and YFSETQ. The CDR3 extends over 17 amino acids. The V segment lost 2 bases and the J segment 2 bases; nucleotides outside the gene matches: 11.

The genes are TRBV20-1 and TRBJ1-6, with D maybe TRBD1 (5 bases). Trimming shortened V by 2 bases and J by 9 bases, and 14 bases separated the two germline ends. This CDR3 has 14 amino acids. Looked up from germline, CDR1 is DFQATT and CDR2 is SNEGSKA (reference sequence). This chain's CDR3 is CSARLIRGSSPLHF. CDR3 in DNA: TGCAGTGCTAGACTCATCCGGGGGTCTTCACCCCTCCACTTT.

This CDR3 is CASSLVGGANVLTF. The CDR3 DNA follows: TGCGCCAGCAGCTTGGTTGGTGGGGCCAACGTCCTGACTTTC. The J gene is TRBJ2-6, the V gene TRBV5-1; D call uncertain. The germline CDR1 and CDR2 sequences are SGHRS and YFSETQ. The CDR3 extends over 14 amino acids. The V and J ends lost 0 bases and 3 bases respectively, with 4 bases between them. The complete variable domain, with remaining parts taken from reference TRBV5-1 and TRBJ2-6, reads KAGVTQTPRYLIKTRGQQVTLSCSPISGHRSVSWYQQTPGQGLQFLFEYFSETQRNKGNFPGRFSGRQFSNSRSEMNVSTLELGDSALYLCASSLVGGANVLTFGAGSRLTVL.